The 15 T cell receptor beta chains below all came from one sample that was sequenced in a study of T-cell reconstitution after alpha-beta-depleted transplantation in children. No antigen has been identified for these receptors. Points from the study as a whole: Newly produced T cells mostly provided counts and TCRbeta diversity after one year, as hyperexpanded clones declined.

Unique molecular identifiers were built into the TCRbeta library. In TCRdb, the PCR reads were re-called with MiXCR into one record per CDR3 protein. The sample has hundreds of thousands of distinct CDR3 sequences; roughly 8.2% are singletons. The source was peripheral blood, collected 360 days after TCRalphabeta/CD19-depleted stem cell transplant. Every receptor here comes from a female patient aged 2-15 years who had a stem cell transplant for Fanconi anemia, so the T cells may come from the graft donor.

The chain joins TRBV5-4 to TRBJ2-3; 7 nucleotides agree with TRBD1. J lost 4 bases, V lost 0 bases, and 5 bases had no gene match. The CDR3 loop spans 15 amino acids. Germline V gene data show CDR1 as SGHNT and CDR2 as YYREEE (reference sequence). The CDR3 sequence is CASSLGDSTADTQYF. DNA of the CDR3: TGTGCCAGCAGCTTGGGGGACAGCACCGCAGATACGCAGTATTTT.

This clonotype occurred many times. The chain carries TRBV6-1 and TRBJ2-7, with D maybe TRBD2 (5 bases). V was shortened by 7 bases and J by 5 bases, with 15 bases between the two germline ends. This CDR3 has 13 residues. Germline lookup yields CDR1 MNHNS and CDR2 SASEGT. CDR3 in DNA: TGTGCCAGCACTACGGAGGCAAAAAACGAGCAGTACTTC. Residues: CASTTEAKNEQYF.

There are a few counts of this clonotype. The chain is built from TRBV30 and TRBJ2-7; no clear D gene. V was clipped by 5 bases and J by 4 bases, with 6 bases between them. CDR1 and CDR2 (germline): GTSNPN, SVGIG (reference sequence). The CDR3 is made up of 10 amino acids. CDR3 in amino acids: CAWGDYEQYF. DNA for the CDR3: TGTGCCTGGGGCGATTACGAGCAGTACTTC.

This clonotype was seen more than once but under ten times. The chain joins TRBV5-1 to TRBJ2-5; tentative D call: TRBD2 (6 bases). In germline, CDR1 is SGHRS, CDR2 YFSETQ. Trimming removed 1 base at V and 5 bases at J, with 15 bases between. CDR3 length: 15 residues. The CDR3 region has the DNA TGCGCCAGCAGCTTGAGGGGAGAAGGGAGGGAGACCCAGTACTTC. Amino acid sequence: CASSLRGEGRETQYF.

This clonotype was seen more than once but under ten times. This rearrangement joins TRBV30 to TRBJ1-5; D unresolved. The CDR3 totals 12 residues. Germline CDR1 is GTSNPN and CDR2 is SVGIG (reference sequence). V was trimmed by 8 bases and J by 4 bases, leaving 12 bases between them. CDR3 nucleotides: TGTGCCCGTCCGGTCCTAAATCAGCCCCAGCATTTT. This translates into CARPVLNQPQHF.

The sample holds many counts of this clonotype. This sequence joins TRBV6-1 and TRBJ2-1, with 10 bases that match TRBD1. CDR1 and CDR2 from the germline V gene are MNHNS and SASEGT. The CDR3 covers 15 residues. The J segment lost 8 bases and the V segment lost 6 bases, leaving 10 bases of the junction unmatched. CDR3 protein: CASRERQGAADEQFF. The CDR3 coding sequence is TGTGCCAGCAGGGAGAGACAGGGGGCGGCAGATGAGCAGTTCTTC.

This clonotype was recorded at least ten times. The gene calls are TRBV6-5 and TRBJ2-7; D not certain. V gave up 2 bases and J gave up 2 bases, with 19 bases separating them. The CDR3 runs to 17 residues. In germline, CDR1 is MNHEY, CDR2 SVGAGI. This CDR3 reads CASSYRFGQERTYEQYF. The CDR3, as DNA: TGTGCCAGCAGTTACCGCTTTGGGCAGGAGAGAACCTACGAGCAGTACTTC.

This clonotype was detected ten times or more. The chain is built from TRBV7-3 and TRBJ2-2, with 9 bases aligning to TRBD2. Looked up from germline, CDR1 is SGHTA and CDR2 is FQGTGA. This CDR3 has 16 amino acids. V was pared by 2 bases and J by 1 base, with 2 bases of the junction left unmatched. Here the CDR3 reads CASSLSAGGNTGELFF. CDR3 DNA sequence: TGTGCCAGCAGCTTATCAGCGGGGGGGAACACCGGGGAGCTGTTTTTT.

The table lists this clonotype with many counts. The chain employs TRBV20-1 and TRBJ2-1, with 14 bases aligning to TRBD2. Germline V lookup: CDR1 DFQATT, CDR2 SNEGSKA (reference sequence). V gave up 6 bases and J gave up 9 bases; unmatched junction bases: 4. The CDR3 runs 13 residues. The CDR3, as DNA: TGCAGTGCCGGGACTAGCGGGAGAGTTGAGCAGTTCTTC. This encodes CSAGTSGRVEQFF.

The chain has TRBV12-3 or TRBV12-4 and TRBJ2-1, with D perhaps TRBD1 (6 bases). The V end lost 3 bases, the J end lost 0 bases, and 15 bases lay between the germline ends. The CDR3 runs to 17 residues. CDR3: CASSFGGLPRSYNEQFF. The CDR3 DNA is TGTGCCAGCAGTTTTGGGGGCTTACCTCGCTCCTACAATGAGCAGTTCTTC.

This clonotype showed up many times. V usage is TRBV7-2 and J usage is TRBJ1-5; D not certain. V lost 1 base to trimming and J lost 0 bases, with 10 bases between them. In germline, CDR1 is SGHTA, CDR2 FQGNSA. The CDR3 is 16 residues long. This CDR3 is CASSLGLTYSNQPQHF. CDR3 bases: TGTGCCAGCAGCTTAGGCCTGACATATAGCAATCAGCCCCAGCATTTT.

This clonotype was found many times. The chain combines TRBV5-5 with TRBJ2-3; tentatively, D is TRBD2 (6 bases). The CDR3 has 15 amino acids. CDR1 and CDR2 from the germline V gene are SGHKS and YYEKEE (reference sequence). V shed 0 bases and J shed 6 bases, with 14 bases lying between them. The CDR3 reads CASSLGFGGYDTQYF. In DNA, the CDR3 is TGTGCCAGCAGCTTGGGTTTTGGGGGGTACGATACGCAGTATTTT. Full variable domain (rest looked up from reference TRBV5-5 and TRBJ2-3): DAGVTQSPTHLIKTRGQQVTLRCSPISGHKSVSWYQQVLGQGPQFIFQYYEKEERGRGNFPDRFSARQFPNYSSELNVNALLLGDSALYLCASSLGFGGYDTQYFGPGTRLTVL.

The CDR3 reads CASSLGVSLPYNEQFF. CDR3 bases: TGTGCCAGCAGCTTAGGGGTCTCTCTTCCATACAATGAGCAGTTCTTC. V and J are TRBV7-6 and TRBJ2-1; unclear D gene. The germline CDR1 and CDR2 sequences are SGHVS and FNYEAQ. The V end lost 1 base, the J end lost 4 bases, and 14 bases lay between the germline ends. CDR3 length equals 16 residues.

This clonotype has at least ten counts. The chain recombines TRBV15 with TRBJ1-4, with D unclear. Trimming stripped 4 bases from V and 7 bases from J, with 16 bases between. The CDR3 is made up of 15 amino acids. Germline lookup yields CDR1 LNHNV and CDR2 YYDKDF (reference sequence). CDR3 DNA sequence: TGTGCCACCAGCACTGGACCGACTAGTTTTGAAAAACTGTTTTTT. Protein product: CATSTGPTSFEKLFF.

This clonotype was seen ten or more times. The rearrangement uses TRBV20-1 and TRBJ2-3; D not resolved. The CDR3 has 15 amino acids. Germline assignment: CDR1 DFQATT and CDR2 SNEGSKA (reference sequence). V dropped 2 bases and J dropped 1 base, with 13 bases sitting between them. CDR3 nucleotide sequence: TGCAGTGCTAGACGGCGGCGCAGCGGCACAGATACGCAGTATTTT. Translating gives CSARRRRSGTDTQYF.